This TCR beta chain was obtained from a study of T-cell memory formation after mild COVID-19. A single record per CDR3 protein comes from TCRdb applying MiXCR to the 5' RACE reads. The sample has 190,000 or so distinct CDR3 sequences; 20% to 25% are singletons. This clonotype has more than one count but fewer than ten. Trimming cost V 6 bases and J 8 bases, with 16 bases left between them. The CDR3 totals 13 residues. The chain carries TRBV12-3 or TRBV12-4 and TRBJ1-2; no clear D. The clonotype comes from an adult woman who had mild COVID-19 (a few samples of this study predate the infection). Cell type and time point are not known. Sequencing was carried out using PBMCs or a T cell subset sorted from them (not recorded which). The DNA of the CDR3 is TGTGCCAGCAGACCACTGGTCCCGGTAGGCTACACCTTC. Translated, it gives CASRPLVPVGYTF.